This is a list of T cell receptor beta chains from one sample in a study of shared clonotypes between healthy human individuals. Sequenced by immunoSEQ multiplex PCR; TCRdb stores in-frame clones only, minus some. This sample has about 990,000 clones, with around 78% found just once. The sample consisted of memory CD4+ T cells from PBMCs. All receptors derive from a man between 18 and 29 years old in good health. Some clones in this sample may be carry-over from other donors' samples. The CDR3 runs from the conserved cysteine through the conserved F or W. D genes are given only for firm matches. Rows may omit the clone size; those that give it use once, few, many or a size class.

TRBV29-1	-	-	TRBJ2-1	TGCAGCGTTAAAACCGGGCTCGACTCGTTCTATGAGCAGTTCTTC	CSVKTGLDSFYEQFF
TRBV6-5	-	-	TRBJ1-3	TGTGCCAGCAGTTACTCTCGGTGGTCCGGAAACACCATATATTTT	CASSYSRWSGNTIYF
TRBV7-9	-	-	TRBJ1-2	TGTGCCAGCAGCATATCTATCACAGGAGCCTATGGCTACACCTTC	CASSISITGAYGYTF
TRBV5-5	-	-	TRBJ2-3	TGTGCCAGCAGCCTAACCCCGTTGGTAGGGACAGATACGCAGTATTTT	CASSLTPLVGTDTQYF
TRBV7-2	-	-	TRBJ1-2	TGTGCCAGCAGCTTAGTAAGACAAGGGAATGGCTACACCTTC	CASSLVRQGNGYTF
TRBV28	-	TRBD1	TRBJ1-2	TGTGCCAGCAGGGGAGGGGGCGAGTCTAACTATGGCTACACCTTC	CASRGGGESNYGYTF
TRBV5-4	few	-	TRBJ2-7	TGTGCCAGCAGCATGGGACGGGCCTACGAGCAGTACTTC	CASSMGRAYEQYF
TRBV6-6	-	-	TRBJ2-3	TGTGCCAGCAGTTACCCCAGCCGCACAGATACGCAGTATTTT	CASSYPSRTDTQYF
TRBV18	-	-	TRBJ1-5	TGTGCCAGCTCACCAGGGGGCGCCCATAGCAATCAGCCCCAGCATTTT	CASSPGGAHSNQPQHF
TRBV5-1	-	-	TRBJ2-7	TGCGCCAGCAGCTGGGCCGGGGCCGACTACGAGCAGTACTTC	CASSWAGADYEQYF
TRBV2	-	-	TRBJ1-1	TGTGCCAGCCTAAAGGAGGCTGAAGCTTTCTTT	CASLKEAEAFF
TRBV5-1	-	-	TRBJ2-5	TGCGCCAGCAGCTCCAGGACCCAAGAGACCCAGTACTTC	CASSSRTQETQYF
TRBV5-1	-	TRBD2	TRBJ2-7	TGCGCCAGCAGCTTGGGGGGACTAGCGGGAACCGACGAGCAGTACTTC	CASSLGGLAGTDEQYF
TRBV10-2	-	TRBD2	TRBJ2-2	TGCGCCAGCAGTGATGAACTAGCGGGAGCGGACACCGGGGAGCTGTTTTTT	CASSDELAGADTGELFF
TRBV7-9	-	-	TRBJ1-1	TGTGCCAGCGACCCAGGCATGAACACTGAAGCTTTCTTT	CASDPGMNTEAFF
TRBV10-3	-	-	TRBJ2-3	TGTGCCATCAGGCTCCAAGCTAGCACAGATACGCAGTATTTT	CAIRLQASTDTQYF
TRBV21-1	-	-	TRBJ2-7	TGTGCCAGCAGCAAAGGCGAACCGGGACAGAGACCCTACGAGCAGTACTTC	CASSKGEPGQRPYEQYF
TRBV12-5	-	-	TRBJ2-1	TGTGCTAGTGGTTTGGTACTCCAGGGCTCCTACAATGAGCAGTTCTTC	CASGLVLQGSYNEQFF
TRBV6-1	-	TRBD1	TRBJ1-3	TGTGCCAGCAGTCGACAGGGGACTTCTGGAAACACCATATATTTT	CASSRQGTSGNTIYF
TRBV7-2	-	TRBD2	TRBJ2-7	TGTGCCAGCAGCTTAATAGGCGCGGGAGGGAAGGGGTACGAGCAGTACTTC	CASSLIGAGGKGYEQYF
TRBV5-1	once	TRBD1	TRBJ2-3	TGCGCCAGCAGCCAAAGCTCCGGGACAGGGGCAGATACGCAGTATTTT	CASSQSSGTGADTQYF
TRBV28	-	TRBD1	TRBJ1-2	TGTGCCAGCAGACGTACCTCAGGGACAGGGGTTGGCTACACCTTC	CASRRTSGTGVGYTF
TRBV10-3	-	TRBD2	TRBJ2-3	TGTGCCATCAGTGAGACCGGGACTAGCGGGATTGGTGCTACGCAGTATTTT	CAISETGTSGIGATQYF
TRBV19	-	TRBD2	TRBJ2-3	TGTGCCAGTAGTACCCCCGGGACTAGCGTTGCAGATACGCAGTATTTT	CASSTPGTSVADTQYF
TRBV5-1	-	TRBD1	TRBJ1-1	TGCGCCAGCAGCTTGGAGAGGGGACAGCCCCGAGGCACTGAAGCTTTCTTT	CASSLERGQPRGTEAFF
TRBV19	-	-	TRBJ2-1	TGTGCCAGTAGTATAGACCAGTCCGTCGAGCAGTTCTTC	CASSIDQSVEQFF
TRBV19	-	-	TRBJ2-1	TGTGCCAGTAGTATTGCCCTGAGCTCCTACAATGAGCAGTTCTTC	CASSIALSSYNEQFF
TRBV6-5	-	-	TRBJ2-2	TGTGCCAGCACCGCGAACACCGGGGAGCTGTTTTTT	CASTANTGELFF
TRBV30	once	-	TRBJ1-1	TGTGCCTGGAGCACGGACGTTAGTGGTGAAGCTTTCTTT	CAWSTDVSGEAFF
TRBV29-1	-	TRBD2	TRBJ2-1	TGCAGCGTTTCAGGACTAGCGGGAGTGGGTGAGCAGTTCTTC	CSVSGLAGVGEQFF
TRBV2	-	-	TRBJ2-6	TGTGCCAGGAAGCCAGGGACCTCCCCTTCCTCTGGGGCCAACGTCCTGACTTTC	CARKPGTSPSSGANVLTF
TRBV19	-	-	TRBJ2-6	TGTGCCAGTAGCCTCCCTCCTATGTCTGGAGCCAACGTCCTGACTTTC	CASSLPPMSGANVLTF
TRBV5-1	-	-	TRBJ1-2	TGCGCCAGCAGCCCGGGAGCTAACTATGGCTACACCTTC	CASSPGANYGYTF
TRBV14	-	-	TRBJ1-4	TGTGCCAGCAGCCAAGATCAGGAGGTACTGTTTTTT	CASSQDQEVLFF
TRBV11-2	-	-	TRBJ1-1	TGTGCCAGCAGCTTAGAGGGGATTGAAGCTTTCTTT	CASSLEGIEAFF
TRBV10-3	-	-	TRBJ2-2	TGTGCCACCAGCGAGGGAGTGGGGAACACCGGGGAGCTGTTTTTT	CATSEGVGNTGELFF
TRBV18	-	-	TRBJ1-3	TGTGCCAGCTCACCCGCCCAGCCTGGAAACACCATATATTTT	CASSPAQPGNTIYF
TRBV7-9	-	-	TRBJ1-2	TGTGCCAGCAGCTTAGATTCGGTGGTCACTGGCTACACCTTC	CASSLDSVVTGYTF
TRBV29-1	-	-	TRBJ2-5	TGCAGCGCCCGGGGGCTAGCAGAGACCCAGTACTTC	CSARGLAETQYF
TRBV19	few	-	TRBJ1-5	TGTGCCAGTAGTATAGGGAACAGGGTTCAGCCCCAGCATTTT	CASSIGNRVQPQHF
TRBV4-2	many	-	TRBJ2-1	TGTGCCAGCAGCCAAGACTGGGGTCACAATGAGCAGTTCTTC	CASSQDWGHNEQFF
TRBV11-2	few	TRBD2	TRBJ2-1	TGTGCCAGCTCTTCTTCCACCTGGGCTAGCGGGAGGACTGAGCAGTTCTTC	CASSSSTWASGRTEQFF
TRBV5-6	-	TRBD2	TRBJ2-1	TGTGCCAGCAGCCCGACCACCTTAGCGGGAGGTGCCAATGAGCAGTTCTTC	CASSPTTLAGGANEQFF